Listed below are T cell receptor beta chains from one sample, sequenced in a study of blood T cells in healthy people across ages. TCRdb called the 5' RACE reads again in MiXCR, with one record for every CDR3 protein. The sample yields over 1,500,000 distinct CDR3 sequences, about 50% seen once. Sequencing was carried out using blood. All receptors come from a woman aged 40-49 years in good health. Each CDR3 is given with its conserved first and last residue. D genes are given only for firm matches. Size is omitted from some rows. Given values are once, few, many or a class for expanded clones.

D gene,clone size,J gene,V gene,CDR3 protein,CDR3 DNA
.,few,TRBJ2-3,TRBV6-2/TRBV6-3,CASSYPWGTDTQYF,TGTGCCAGCAGTTACCCTTGGGGCACAGATACGCAGTATTTT
.,.,TRBJ1-6,TRBV20-1,CSAKGTAGGNSPLHF,TGCAGTGCTAAAGGGACGGCTGGAGGTAATTCACCCCTCCACTTT
.,few,TRBJ2-3,TRBV6-2/TRBV6-3,CASSYSFRGSADTQYF,TGTGCCAGCAGTTACTCTTTCCGGGGGTCGGCAGATACGCAGTATTTT
.,.,TRBJ2-3,TRBV11-1,CASSLKQAYLDTQYF,TGTGCCAGCAGCCTCAAACAAGCATATTTAGATACGCAGTATTTT
.,.,TRBJ2-3,TRBV27,CASRVSTATQYF,TGTGCCAGCAGGGTTAGCACAGCTACGCAGTATTTT
.,.,TRBJ1-2,TRBV27,CASSLRPRTLSGYTF,TGTGCCAGCAGTTTACGTCCTCGGACACTCTCTGGCTACACCTTC
.,.,TRBJ1-2,TRBV28,CACRDLHGYTF,TGTGCCTGCCGGGACCTTCACGGCTACACCTTC
.,few,TRBJ2-5,TRBV6-1,CASKIGDGQETQYF,TGTGCCAGCAAGATAGGGGACGGCCAAGAGACCCAGTACTTC
.,few,TRBJ2-5,TRBV12-3/TRBV12-4,CASSLVAGIDQETQYF,TGTGCCAGCAGTTTAGTTGCAGGGATCGACCAAGAGACCCAGTACTTC
TRBD2,.,TRBJ2-5,TRBV5-6,CASSSPFFSGGAETQYF,TGTGCCAGCAGCTCCCCCTTTTTTAGCGGGGGGGCCGAGACCCAGTACTTC
TRBD1,.,TRBJ2-6,TRBV29-1,CSVLGTGRAGANVLTF,TGCAGCGTGCTCGGGACAGGGAGGGCTGGGGCCAACGTCCTGACTTTC
.,.,TRBJ2-1,TRBV3-1,CASSHGGANEQFF,TGTGCCAGCAGCCACGGGGGTGCAAATGAGCAGTTCTTC
.,.,TRBJ2-7,TRBV14,CASSGPGRNMGYEQYF,TGTGCCAGCAGCGGTCCGGGACGGAATATGGGCTACGAGCAGTACTTC
TRBD1,.,TRBJ1-2,TRBV28,CASSSRGTAYYGYTF,TGTGCCAGCAGTTCTCGAGGGACAGCTTACTATGGCTACACCTTC
.,few,TRBJ2-7,TRBV29-1,CSVEARDRHEQYF,TGCAGCGTTGAAGCTAGGGATCGCCACGAGCAGTACTTC
.,.,TRBJ1-2,TRBV6-5,CASSYPQAGRRGYTF,TGTGCCAGCAGTTACCCTCAGGCAGGGCGTCGTGGCTACACCTTC
.,.,TRBJ2-5,TRBV20-1,CSARDWGQMKRTQYF,TGCAGTGCTAGAGATTGGGGACAAATGAAGCGGACCCAGTACTTC
.,few,TRBJ2-5,TRBV29-1,CSVRWAPLAQYF,TGCAGCGTTCGATGGGCCCCACTGGCCCAGTACTTC
TRBD1,.,TRBJ2-5,TRBV4-2,CASSQADRAQETQYF,TGTGCCAGCAGCCAGGCTGACAGGGCTCAAGAGACCCAGTACTTC
TRBD1,.,TRBJ1-2,TRBV29-1,CSVDSRGDYGYTF,TGCAGCGTTGATTCCAGGGGGGACTATGGCTACACCTTC
TRBD1,.,TRBJ2-1,TRBV27,CASSLRTGGGDNEQFF,TGTGCCAGCAGTTTACGGACAGGGGGAGGTGACAATGAGCAGTTCTTC
.,.,TRBJ2-5,TRBV7-2,CASSFAGTNGETQYF,TGTGCCAGCAGCTTCGCCGGGACAAATGGAGAGACCCAGTACTTC
.,few,TRBJ2-3,TRBV20-1,CSHTRSDTQYF,TGCAGCCACACGCGGTCGGATACGCAGTATTTT
.,.,TRBJ2-1,TRBV6-2/TRBV6-3,CASTGLSSYNEQFF,TGTGCCAGCACCGGACTCAGCTCCTACAATGAGCAGTTCTTC
TRBD1,.,TRBJ2-5,TRBV6-1,CASSGNRGRRQETQYF,TGTGCCAGCAGTGGAAACAGGGGGCGCCGCCAAGAGACCCAGTACTTC
.,.,TRBJ1-6,TRBV7-2,CASSPARAAEALHF,TGTGCCAGCAGCCCCGCTCGGGCCGCCGAGGCCCTCCACTTT
.,.,TRBJ2-7,TRBV6-5,CASSYSDTPEYEQYF,TGTGCCAGCAGTTACTCGGATACTCCGGAGTACGAGCAGTACTTC
.,.,TRBJ2-6,TRBV6-1,CASRIGFSGANVLTF,TGTGCCAGCAGGATCGGCTTCTCTGGGGCCAACGTCCTGACTTTC
.,few,TRBJ2-1,TRBV4-3,CASSQGWGRNEQFF,TGCGCCAGCAGCCAAGGGTGGGGAAGGAATGAGCAGTTCTTC
.,.,TRBJ2-1,TRBV14,CASSLRQSYNEQFF,TGTGCCAGCAGCCTCCGACAGAGCTACAATGAGCAGTTCTTC
.,.,TRBJ2-1,TRBV7-9,CASSSPVGRAYNEQFF,TGTGCCAGCAGCTCCCCGGTTGGTCGCGCCTACAATGAGCAGTTCTTC
TRBD1,.,TRBJ2-4,TRBV7-9,CASSLGTGGRPSYEQYF,TGTGCCAGCAGCTTAGGGACAGGGGGCCGACCTTCCTATGAGCAGTACTTC
TRBD1,many,TRBJ2-1,TRBV4-2,CASSQPRTGDSRNEQFF,TGTGCCAGCAGCCAACCGCGGACAGGGGATTCCCGCAATGAGCAGTTCTTC
.,.,TRBJ2-5,TRBV29-1,CSVVSSSAETQYF,TGCAGCGTTGTCTCATCATCGGCAGAGACCCAGTACTTC
TRBD2,.,TRBJ2-3,TRBV7-9,CASSSRTSGGADTQYF,TGTGCCAGCAGCTCCCGGACTAGCGGGGGCGCAGATACGCAGTATTTT
.,.,TRBJ2-3,TRBV7-9,CASSYRSPTDTQYF,TGTGCCAGCAGCTACAGATCCCCCACAGATACGCAGTATTTT
TRBD1,.,TRBJ1-5,TRBV20-1,CSAPPGGSNQPQHF,TGCAGTGCCCCCCCAGGGGGGAGCAATCAGCCCCAGCATTTT
.,.,TRBJ2-3,TRBV5-5,CASSLSGGQSTEYF,TGTGCCAGCAGCTTGTCCGGGGGACAATCGACGGAGTATTTT
.,.,TRBJ1-5,TRBV7-2,CASGGMYDNQPQHF,TGTGCCAGCGGAGGCATGTATGATAATCAGCCCCAGCATTTT
.,.,TRBJ2-1,TRBV6-5,CASRRDNYNEQFF,TGTGCCAGCAGGCGGGACAACTACAATGAGCAGTTCTTC
.,few,TRBJ1-2,TRBV29-1,CSVVDRRLSYGYTF,TGCAGCGTGGTAGACCGGCGTCTGAGCTATGGCTACACCTTC
.,.,TRBJ2-5,TRBV7-9,CASSSDTGSGTQYF,TGTGCCAGCAGCTCTGATACAGGTTCAGGGACCCAGTACTTC
TRBD1,few,TRBJ2-5,TRBV12-3/TRBV12-4,CASSHRDRRETQYF,TGTGCCAGCAGTCACAGGGACAGGCGAGAGACCCAGTACTTC
.,.,TRBJ2-5,TRBV12-3/TRBV12-4,CASSPYSEGAETQYF,TGTGCCAGCAGTCCCTACTCGGAGGGCGCAGAGACCCAGTACTTC
.,.,TRBJ2-7,TRBV27,CASSLLGGAGYEQYF,TGTGCCAGCAGTTTATTGGGGGGCGCTGGGTACGAGCAGTACTTC
.,few,TRBJ2-7,TRBV14,CASSPYLSSNEQYF,TGTGCCAGCAGCCCGTACCTATCTAGCAACGAGCAGTACTTC
TRBD2,.,TRBJ2-1,TRBV3-1,CASSAAGGVSYNEQFF,TGTGCCAGCAGCGCCGCCGGGGGGGTCTCCTACAATGAGCAGTTCTTC
.,few,TRBJ2-4,TRBV20-1,CSVDGALAKNIQYF,TGCAGTGTTGACGGTGCACTAGCCAAAAACATTCAGTACTTC
.,few,TRBJ2-7,TRBV7-9,CASSSLGLYEQYF,TGTGCCAGCAGTTCACTAGGGCTCTACGAGCAGTACTTC
.,many,TRBJ2-5,TRBV6-2/TRBV6-3,CASSSIKETQYF,TGTGCCAGCAGTTCTATCAAAGAGACCCAGTACTTC
.,.,TRBJ1-5,TRBV27,CASSFVDGKPQHF,TGTGCCAGCAGTTTCGTAGATGGCAAGCCCCAGCATTTT
TRBD2,.,TRBJ2-1,TRBV25-1,CASTPGEGLATIEQFF,TGTGCCAGCACTCCAGGGGAGGGACTAGCGACGATTGAGCAGTTCTTC
.,few,TRBJ2-6,TRBV7-9,CASWTGYNSGANVLTF,TGTGCCTCGTGGACGGGGTACAACTCTGGGGCCAACGTCCTGACTTTC
.,few,TRBJ2-1,TRBV20-1,CSASGLVYEQFF,TGCAGTGCTAGTGGGCTAGTCTATGAGCAGTTCTTC
TRBD1,.,TRBJ2-5,TRBV7-2,CASSSTGLSVNEQYF,TGTGCCAGCAGCTCGACAGGGCTAAGTGTCAATGAGCAGTACTTC
.,once,TRBJ1-2,TRBV6-5,CASSLTDSRISSGYTF,TGTGCCAGCAGCCTAACGGACAGCCGAATTTCATCGGGCTACACCTTC
.,.,TRBJ2-4,TRBV5-6,CASRWGRSGNIQYF,TGTGCCAGCAGGTGGGGTAGATCGGGAAACATTCAGTACTTC
.,few,TRBJ2-1,TRBV20-1,CSAKGGPSPFYYNEQFF,TGCAGTGCTAAAGGGGGGCCCAGCCCATTCTACTACAATGAGCAGTTCTTC